Below, 21 T cell receptor beta chains from the same sample are listed, as sequenced in a study of neurological immune-mediated disorders. TCRdb reprocessed the 5' RACE reads with MiXCR, giving one entry per CDR3 protein. The sample consists of about 19,000 distinct CDR3 sequences, around 2.5% of them appearing once. The specimen was PBMCs. These receptors all come from a woman younger than 35 with multiple sclerosis.

This clonotype was seen ten or more times. The V and J genes are TRBV3-1 and TRBJ2-1, with D uncertain. Per germline, CDR1 LGHDT and CDR2 YNNKEL (reference sequence). This CDR3 spans 12 amino acids. V lost 2 bases and J lost 4, with 3 bases in between. The CDR3 DNA reads as TGTGCCAGCAGCCAACGATACAATGAGCAGTTCTTC. As protein: CASSQRYNEQFF.

This clonotype appeared many times. The chain recombines TRBV30 with TRBJ1-2, with D unresolved. The CDR3 consists of 13 residues. Germline-derived CDR1 and CDR2 are GTSNPN and SVGIG (reference sequence). Trimming removed 2 bases from V and 0 bases from J, with 7 bases in between. In DNA, the CDR3 is TGTGCCTGGAGTTCCCTAACTAACTATGGCTACACCTTC. This sequence encodes CAWSSLTNYGYTF.

At least ten counts were recorded for this clonotype. The chain has TRBV12-3 or TRBV12-4 and TRBJ2-1; a weak D match, TRBD2 (5 bases). V was pared by 5 bases and J by 7 bases, with 15 bases between. The CDR3 is made up of 14 amino acids. CDR3 amino acids: CASSPLTGINEQFF. The CDR3 region has the DNA TGTGCCAGCAGTCCCCTAACGGGGATAAATGAGCAGTTCTTC.

This clonotype was recorded at least ten times. The genes are TRBV7-2 and TRBJ2-4; tentatively, D is TRBD2 (7 bases). Trimming shortened V by 5 bases and J by 7 bases, and 18 bases separated the two germline ends. CDR1 and CDR2 from the germline V gene are SGHTA and FQGNSA. The CDR3 runs 15 residues. CDR3 protein: CASSPRRGGENIQYF. CDR3 nucleotides: TGTGCCAGCAGCCCCCGGAGGGGGGGCGAGAACATTCAGTACTTC.

This clonotype was counted ten times or more. The chain couples TRBV5-1 to TRBJ1-1; no clear D gene. The germline V gene has CDR1 SGHRS and CDR2 YFSETQ. This CDR3 spans 13 amino acids. The V end was cut by 4 bases, the J end by 0 bases, with 7 bases between. CDR3 nucleotides: TGCGCCAGCAGCGAGGGAGTGAACACTGAAGCTTTCTTT. Translation: CASSEGVNTEAFF.

This clonotype was found many times. V and J are TRBV12-3 or TRBV12-4 and TRBJ2-2; the D is unclear. CDR3 length: 13 residues. Trimming pared 3 bases from V and 5 bases from J, leaving 7 bases between. CDR3 sequence: CASSLGPTGELFF. CDR3 coding DNA: TGTGCCAGCAGTTTGGGTCCTACCGGGGAGCTGTTTTTT.

This clonotype came up many times. The chain links TRBV29-1 to TRBJ1-1; TRBD1 might be the D (5 bases). Germline CDR1 and CDR2: SQVTM and ANQGSEA. With 6 bases removed from V and 11 bases from J, the gap between germline ends came to 13 bases. The CDR3 has 10 amino acids. The CDR3 DNA reads TGCAGCGTCTCTGACAGTGAGGCTTTCTTT. Residues: CSVSDSEAFF. The full variable domain, its missing parts supplied by reference TRBV29-1 and TRBJ1-1, is SAVISQKPSRDICQRGTSLTIQCQVDSQVTMMFWYRQQPGQSLTLIATANQGSEATYESGFVIDKFPISRPNLTFSTLTVSNMSPEDSSIYLCSVSDSEAFFGQGTRLTVV.

This clonotype is medium-sized (0.01 to 0.1%) within its sample. The V gene is TRBV3-1, the J gene TRBJ2-7; D gene uncertain. Germline CDR1 reads LGHDT; CDR2 reads YNNKEL (reference sequence). The germline V and J ends were trimmed by 2 bases and 6 bases, with 11 bases remaining between them. This CDR3 comprises 13 residues. The CDR3 sequence is CASSQRNVIEQYF. CDR3 nucleotide sequence: TGTGCCAGCAGCCAAAGGAACGTTATCGAGCAGTACTTC.

This clonotype was recorded at least ten times. The rearrangement uses TRBV6-2 or TRBV6-3 and TRBJ1-5; the D is unclear. Deletions cut 5 bases from V and 2 bases from J, with 7 bases between. Germline V gene data show CDR1 as MNHEY and CDR2 as SVGEGT. The CDR3 runs to 13 residues. The CDR3 nucleotides read TGTGCCAGCAGTGATGATGGCAATCAGCCCCAGCATTTT. This translates into CASSDDGNQPQHF.

This clonotype came up many times. V gene TRBV3-1 combines with J gene TRBJ2-5; D remains unclear. The CDR3 spans 19 residues. Germline V gene sequence: CDR1 LGHDT, CDR2 YNNKEL (reference sequence). Trimming left V 0 bases short and J 1 base short, with 21 bases between. The CDR3 here is CASSQDTGGKNVPQETQYF. CDR3 nucleotides: TGTGCCAGCAGCCAAGATACCGGCGGAAAGAACGTTCCCCAAGAGACCCAGTACTTC.

This clonotype was picked up many times. The chain employs TRBV9 and TRBJ1-6; 7 nucleotides align to TRBD1. CDR1 is SGDLS and CDR2 is YYNGEE in the germline V gene. The ends lost 3 bases at V and 9 bases at J; junction bases unmatched: 6. This CDR3 comprises 14 residues. The CDR3 DNA sequence: TGTGCCAGCAGCGACCAACAGGGGCGTTCACCCCTCCACTTT. As protein: CASSDQQGRSPLHF.

Ten or more counts support this clonotype. This chain joins TRBV9 and TRBJ1-3, with D possibly TRBD1 on 5 matching bases. This CDR3 contains 16 residues. In germline, CDR1 is SGDLS, CDR2 YYNGEE. Trimming cost V 3 bases and J 2 bases, with 15 bases left between them. The CDR3 nucleotides are TGTGCCAGCAGCGCATCGGGAGGGGCCGCTGGAAACACCATATATTTT. It yields the protein CASSASGGAAGNTIYF.

This clonotype is medium-sized by share. This chain uses TRBV5-1 with TRBJ2-6; either TRBD1 or TRBD2 may fit D (5 bases each). This CDR3 contains 17 residues. In germline, CDR1 is SGHRS, CDR2 YFSETQ. V was cut by 1 base and J by 4 bases, with 15 bases left in between. CDR3 DNA sequence: TGCGCCAGCAGCTTGACCGGGGCCTTGGCGGGGGCCAACGTCCTGACTTTC. Translated: CASSLTGALAGANVLTF.

A few counts support this clonotype. This chain links TRBV7-2 with TRBJ2-7; 8 bases map to TRBD2. After removal of 1 base from V and 5 bases from J, the junction contained 7 bases not matched to a gene. This CDR3 comprises 15 residues. Germline CDR1 reads SGHTA; CDR2 reads FQGNSA. This chain's CDR3 is CASSLDRRGGDEQYF. The CDR3 coding sequence is TGTGCCAGCAGCTTAGATCGTCGGGGGGGAGACGAGCAGTACTTC.

This clonotype has at least ten counts. This chain joins TRBV20-1 and TRBJ1-1; no reliable D call. The CDR3 totals 14 residues. Germline CDR1 reads DFQATT; CDR2 reads SNEGSKA (reference sequence). Trimming left V 0 bases short and J 5 bases short, with 13 bases between. The CDR3 region has the DNA TGCAGTGCTAGAGAGCCGGGAAGAGGGACTGAAGCTTTCTTT. Amino acids: CSAREPGRGTEAFF.

This clonotype qualifies as medium-sized. V is TRBV20-1 and J is TRBJ1-1; D unclear. The germline V and J ends were trimmed by 6 bases and 4 bases, with 15 bases remaining between them. The V gene's germline CDR1 is DFQATT and CDR2 SNEGSKA (reference sequence). This CDR3 has 13 amino acids. In DNA form, the CDR3 reads TGCAGTGCCCGGGAGGACCTCTTCACTGAAGCTTTCTTT. Translating gives CSAREDLFTEAFF.

This clonotype has at least ten counts. The chain uses TRBV2 and TRBJ2-1, with TRBD1 identical over 7 bases. Germline CDR1 SNHLY, CDR2 FYNNEI. CDR3 length equals 13 residues. V shed 4 bases, J shed 4 bases, and the junction held 1 base outside the gene matches. CDR3 protein: CASSGQGYNEQFF. The CDR3 DNA reads as TGTGCCAGCAGTGGACAGGGATACAATGAGCAGTTCTTC.

The chain joins TRBV12-3 or TRBV12-4 to TRBJ1-1, with a possible D match to TRBD1 (6 bases). V lost 2 bases and J lost 6, with 10 bases in between. The length of the CDR3 is 13 residues. The CDR3 is CASSLYGGPEAFF. The CDR3 region has the DNA TGTGCCAGCAGTTTATACGGGGGCCCTGAAGCTTTCTTT.

This clonotype was picked up many times. V is TRBV2 and J is TRBJ2-1; 8 bases map to TRBD2. The V segment lost 6 bases and the J segment 5 bases; nucleotides outside the gene matches: 6. Germline V gene sequence: CDR1 SNHLY, CDR2 FYNNEI. The CDR3 consists of 14 residues. The CDR3 region is CASSPRSGDNEQFF. CDR3 nucleotide sequence: TGTGCCAGCAGCCCCCGTAGCGGGGACAATGAGCAGTTCTTC.

There are many counts of this clonotype. The chain couples TRBV20-1 to TRBJ1-1, with D maybe TRBD1 (6 bases). V dropped 1 base and J dropped 7 bases, with 16 bases sitting between them. This CDR3 spans 14 amino acids. Germline CDR1 and CDR2: DFQATT and SNEGSKA (reference sequence). The CDR3 DNA reads as TGCAGTGCTAGAGGGACCCTACAGGGTGGTGAAGCTTTCTTT. Protein sequence: CSARGTLQGGEAFF.

This clonotype was counted at least ten times. The CDR3 region has the DNA TGTGCCAGCAGCCAGGCGAGGGGCAATGAGCAGTTCTTC. Its protein product is CASSQARGNEQFF. The V and J genes are TRBV3-2 and TRBJ2-1; the table names TRBD1, a call not compared with the DNA. TRBV3-2 is classified as a pseudogene. The CDR3 runs 13 residues.